A single sample is the source of the 22 T cell receptor beta chains below, sequenced in a study of metastatic and nonmetastatic thyroid tumors. None of the patients had undergone any treatment ahead of thyroid surgery. TCRdb re-called the PCR reads with MiXCR. Of about 82,000 clones in the sample, approximately 12% were seen once. Sequenced sample: tumor tissue. Every receptor here comes from a female donor with papillary thyroid cancer or a benign thyroid nodule (not recorded which). Some clones in this sample may be carry-over from other donors' samples.

Ten or more counts support this clone. The CDR3 coding sequence is TGTGCCAGCAGCTATGGGACTAGCGGGAGGGCGGATACGCAGTATTTT. Protein sequence: CASSYGTSGRADTQYF. This chain connects TRBV7-8 to TRBJ2-3, with 16 bases aligning to TRBD2. The CDR3 is 16 amino acids. Germline CDR1 and CDR2: SGHVS and FQNEAQ. Trimming at V came to 4 bases and at J to 6 bases, leaving 4 bases not matched to a gene.

This clone was counted many times. V and J are TRBV2 and TRBJ2-7; D possibly corresponds to TRBD2 (6 bases). Between the trimmed V and J ends, which lost 3 bases and 2 bases, there was a span of 17 bases. The CDR3 runs to 16 residues. Looked up from germline, CDR1 is SNHLY and CDR2 is FYNNEI. CDR3 amino acids: CASSEVGGSLAYEQYF. The CDR3 nucleotides read TGTGCCAGCAGTGAGGTGGGAGGCTCCTTGGCCTACGAGCAGTACTTC.

This clone has a count of ten or more. This CDR3 is CAWSWRGAGEAFF. The CDR3 DNA follows: TGTGCCTGGAGTTGGCGGGGTGCGGGTGAAGCTTTCTTT. The chain carries TRBV30 and TRBJ1-1; D remains ambiguous. The germline CDR1 and CDR2 sequences are GTSNPN and SVGIG (reference sequence). This CDR3 comprises 13 residues. Trimming took 2 bases from V and 7 from J, leaving 14 bases between them.

This clone has ten or more counts. CDR3 loop: CASSPGTVANTEAFF. As DNA, the CDR3 is TGTGCCAGCAGCCCCGGGACAGTGGCGAACACTGAAGCTTTCTTT. The V call is TRBV7-8, the J call TRBJ1-1, with 7 bases identical to TRBD1. V trimming: 5 bases; J trimming: 1 base; junction bases outside the gene matches: 7. The germline V gene encodes CDR1 SGHVS and CDR2 FQNEAQ. There are 15 residues in the CDR3.

With regard to this clone: One junction end disagrees with the germline gene, perhaps due to a read error. This CDR3 is also generated by other DNA sequences in the sample. The genes are TRBV6-1 and TRBJ1-1, with D hard to call. The V gene's germline CDR1 is MNHNS and CDR2 SASEGT. CDR3 length equals 12 residues. The CDR3 region is CASTGRNTEAFF. The CDR3 coding sequence is TGTGCCAGCACCGGACGTAACACCGAAGCTTTCTTT.

The chain employs TRBV5-4 and TRBJ2-3; D gene uncertain. CDR3 length: 12 amino acids. Per germline, CDR1 SGHNT and CDR2 YYREEE (reference sequence). Trimming took off 0 bases at V and 9 bases at J, with 8 bases between the two ends. CDR3 in DNA: TGTGCCAGCAGCTTGGACAGCGAGACGCAGTATTTT. Its protein is CASSLDSETQYF.

This clone was seen many times. CDR3 DNA: TGTGCCAGCAGCTTAAATAGGCCAGGGGGCACTGAAGCTTTCTTT. Protein sequence: CASSLNRPGGTEAFF. This chain uses TRBV7-3 with TRBJ1-1; 7 bases fit TRBD1. The ends lost 1 base at V and 4 bases at J; junction bases unmatched: 6. Germline CDR1 is SGHTA and CDR2 is FQGTGA. The CDR3 length is 15 residues.

This clone was seen a handful of times. The rearrangement joins TRBV6-1 to TRBJ2-5, with D perhaps matching TRBD2 (5 bases). V gave up 7 bases and J gave up 1 base, with 10 bases separating them. Germline V gives CDR1 MNHNS, CDR2 SASEGT. The CDR3 is 13 amino acids. The chain's CDR3 is CASKRTRQETQYF. In DNA, the CDR3 is TGTGCCAGCAAGCGGACGCGCCAAGAGACCCAGTACTTC.

This clone came up many times. Other DNA sequences in this sample translate to the same CDR3. The rearrangement uses TRBV4-1 and TRBJ2-6, with 8 bases fitting TRBD1. Germline V gene data show CDR1 as MGHRA and CDR2 as YSYEKL. The CDR3 consists of 20 residues. The ends lost 0 bases at V and 0 bases at J; junction bases unmatched: 10. CDR3 residues: CASSQEGVTGGHSGANVLTF. The CDR3 DNA sequence: TGCGCCAGCAGCCAAGAAGGGGTTACAGGGGGGCACTCTGGGGCCAACGTCCTGACTTTC.

This clone was picked up a small number of times. This may stem from a read error, because a much larger clone lies one nucleotide away. The same CDR3 also results from other DNA sequences found in this sample. This CDR3 reads CASSSWTAGELFF. CDR3 nucleotide sequence: TGTGCCAGCAGCTCTTGGACGGCCGGGGAGCTGTTTTTC. The rearrangement links TRBV7-9 to TRBJ2-2, with D perhaps TRBD2 (5 bases). Germline V CDR1 and CDR2: SEHNR, FQNEAQ (reference sequence). CDR3 length: 13 amino acids.

To note about this clone: Being one base from a much bigger clone, this may be a read error. The J gene is TRBJ2-7, the V gene TRBV4-1, with unresolved D. The ends were cut back, 7 bases at V and 6 bases at J, with 10 bases in the middle. Germline CDR1 MGHRA, CDR2 YSYEKL. This CDR3 region has 11 residues. The CDR3 bases are TGCGCCAGCATGTTCGGCGGCGAGCAGTACTTC. This encodes CASMFGGEQYF.

This clone has a count of ten or more. This chain connects TRBV2 to TRBJ1-4; D possibly corresponds to TRBD1 (6 bases). Per the germline V gene, CDR1 is SNHLY and CDR2 is FYNNEI. CDR3 length: 13 residues. The ends were cut back, 8 bases at V and 3 bases at J, with 10 bases in the middle. The CDR3 DNA sequence: TGTGCCAGCCACGGGGGGCCTAATGAAAAACTGTTTTTT. Protein: CASHGGPNEKLFF.

This clone has at least ten counts. The chain recombines TRBV12-5 with TRBJ1-1; no clear D. The CDR3 runs to 15 residues. Germline V gene sequence: CDR1 LGHNT, CDR2 FRNRAP. Trimming removed 5 bases at V and 0 bases at J, with 13 bases between. The CDR3 DNA reads TGTGCTAGTGGTCCCCTCGGACGGATGAACACTGAAGCTTTCTTT. This gives the protein CASGPLGRMNTEAFF.

This clone was seen repeatedly, ten times or more. This chain joins TRBV2 and TRBJ2-6; D not certain. The CDR3 is 14 residues long. Germline CDR1 and CDR2: SNHLY and FYNNEI. V was trimmed by 7 bases and J by 4 bases, leaving 11 bases between them. CDR3 nucleotide sequence: TGTGCCAGCAAAATGGGGTCCGGGGCCAACGTCCTGACTTTC. Protein: CASKMGSGANVLTF.

This clone was observed a few times. This sequence joins TRBV6-6 and TRBJ1-4; D call uncertain. This CDR3 is built from 16 residues. V gave up 2 bases and J gave up 0 bases, with 10 bases separating them. The germline V gene encodes CDR1 MNHNY and CDR2 SVGAGI (reference sequence). Here the CDR3 reads CASSYTASTTNEKLFF. The CDR3 DNA is TGTGCCAGCAGTTACACAGCCAGCACAACTAATGAAAAACTGTTTTTT.

Comments on this clone: A much larger clone sits a single nucleotide away, making a read error possible. The same CDR3 can be traced to other DNA sequences in this sample. The chain links TRBV7-9 to TRBJ2-5, with D perhaps matching TRBD1 (5 bases). The CDR3 is made up of 17 amino acids. Germline loops: CDR1 SEHNR, CDR2 FQNEAQ (reference sequence). V lost 0 bases, J lost 4 bases, and 18 bases lay in between. CDR3 in DNA: TGTGCCAGCAGCTTAGCTCTGGACACGGGCTTTCGAGAGACCCAGTACTTC. It translates to CASSLALDTGFRETQYF.

This clone has a handful of counts. A junction end diverges from the germline sequence, so it may reflect a read error. This rearrangement joins TRBV12-3 or TRBV12-4 to TRBJ2-1; 7 nucleotides agree with TRBD2. This CDR3 comprises 15 residues. The CDR3 DNA reads as TGTGCCAGCAGCCTCTTAGCGGGTACCTACAATGGGCAGTTCTTC. Translating it yields CASSLLAGTYNGQFF.

This clone was observed at least ten times. The chain links TRBV5-1 to TRBJ1-5, with 7 nucleotides matching TRBD1. V shed 0 bases, J shed 5 bases, and the junction held 2 bases outside the gene matches. There are 14 residues in the CDR3. CDR1 SGHRS and CDR2 YFSETQ come from the germline V gene. CDR3 nucleotide sequence: TGCGCCAGCAGCTTGGGGACAGGCGATCAGCCCCAGCATTTT. Its protein product is CASSLGTGDQPQHF.

This clone was seen repeatedly, ten times or more. The sample contains more than one DNA sequence encoding this CDR3. V is TRBV24-1 and J is TRBJ2-5; 7 bases agree with TRBD2. The germline V gene encodes CDR1 KGHDR and CDR2 SFDVKD. This CDR3 region has 15 residues. Trimming at V came to 0 bases and at J to 5 bases, leaving 5 bases not matched to a gene. The CDR3 DNA reads TGTGCCACCAGTGATTTGGGTCAGGGAGGGGAGACCCAGTACTTC. The encoded protein is CATSDLGQGGETQYF.

At least ten counts were recorded for this clone. The genes are TRBV20-1 and TRBJ1-5; D is unclear. The CDR3 loop spans 12 amino acids. The germline CDR1 and CDR2 sequences are DFQATT and SNEGSKA (reference sequence). The germline V and J ends were trimmed by 1 base and 7 bases, with 8 bases remaining between them. The CDR3 sequence: CSARGLGQPQHF. DNA for the CDR3: TGCAGTGCTAGAGGTCTTGGGCAGCCCCAGCATTTT.

At least ten counts were recorded for this clone. The chain joins TRBV7-9 to TRBJ2-1; possible D gene TRBD2, 5 bases. The V end was cut by 1 base, the J end by 8 bases, with 15 bases between. The CDR3 loop spans 15 amino acids. CDR1 is SEHNR and CDR2 is FQNEAQ in the germline V gene (reference sequence). CDR3 residues: CASSLEGGEGHEQFF. The CDR3 DNA follows: TGTGCCAGCAGCTTAGAGGGCGGCGAGGGCCATGAGCAGTTCTTC.

This clone was counted a few times. A single base separates this from a much larger clone, so it may be a read error. Other DNA sequences from this sample encode an identical CDR3 as well. The chain joins TRBV29-1 to TRBJ2-7; weak D call: TRBD2 (5 bases). Germline V lookup: CDR1 SQVTM, CDR2 ANQGSEA. CDR3 size: 13 residues. This CDR3 is CSVRGSGSYEQYF. In nucleotides, the CDR3 is TGTAGCGTTCGTGGGAGTGGGTCCTACGAGCAGTACTTC.